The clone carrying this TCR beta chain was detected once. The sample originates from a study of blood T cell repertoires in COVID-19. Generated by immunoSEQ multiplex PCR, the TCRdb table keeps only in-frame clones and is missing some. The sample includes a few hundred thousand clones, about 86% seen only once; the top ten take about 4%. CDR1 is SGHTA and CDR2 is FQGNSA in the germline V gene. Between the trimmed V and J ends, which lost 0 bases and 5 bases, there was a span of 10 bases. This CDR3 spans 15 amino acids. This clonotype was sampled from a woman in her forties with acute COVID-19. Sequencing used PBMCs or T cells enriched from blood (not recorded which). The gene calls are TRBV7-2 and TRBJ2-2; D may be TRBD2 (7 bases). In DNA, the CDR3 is TGTGCCAGCAGCTTAGCGGGGGGGCGGACCGGGGAGCTGTTTTTT. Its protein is CASSLAGGRTGELFF.